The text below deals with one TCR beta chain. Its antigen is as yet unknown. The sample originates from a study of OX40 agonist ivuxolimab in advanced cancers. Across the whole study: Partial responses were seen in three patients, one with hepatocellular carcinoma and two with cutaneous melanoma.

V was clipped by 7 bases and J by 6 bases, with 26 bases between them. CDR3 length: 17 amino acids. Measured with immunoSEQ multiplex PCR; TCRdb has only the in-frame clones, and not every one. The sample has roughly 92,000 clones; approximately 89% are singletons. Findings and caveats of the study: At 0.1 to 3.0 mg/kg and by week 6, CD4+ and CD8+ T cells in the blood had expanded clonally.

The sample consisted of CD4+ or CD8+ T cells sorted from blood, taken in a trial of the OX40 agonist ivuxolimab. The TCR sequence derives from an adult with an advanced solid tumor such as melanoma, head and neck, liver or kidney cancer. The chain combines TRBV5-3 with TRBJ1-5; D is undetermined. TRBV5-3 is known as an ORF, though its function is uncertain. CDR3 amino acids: CARGLLCCQSKGQPQHF. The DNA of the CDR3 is TGTGCCAGAGGGCTCTTGTGTTGCCAGTCAAAGGGTCAGCCCCAGCATTTT.